A single sample gave rise to the 5 T cell receptor beta chains below, sequenced in a study of CD8+ T cells in alopecia areata. The treatment was: oral pan-JAK inhibitor, 5-10 mg twice daily. TCR sequencing used cDNA made by reverse transcription of extracted RNA. Generated by immunoSEQ multiplex PCR, the TCRdb table keeps only in-frame clones and is missing some. This table has 200,000 to 250,000 clones, more than 60% appearing once. This material consisted of CD4+ T cells sorted from blood, taken at approximately week 44, from a patient treated with tofacitinib. The receptors shown here come from a human donor with alopecia areata.

The genes are TRBV5-1 and TRBJ2-2, with D perhaps TRBD2 (5 bases). The ends were cut back, 5 bases at V and 3 bases at J, with 8 bases in the middle. The length of the CDR3 is 13 residues. Germline assignment: CDR1 SGHRS and CDR2 YFSETQ. CDR3 nucleotides: TGCGCCAGCAGTGAAGCGGACACCGGGGAGCTGTTTTTT. It specifies CASSEADTGELFF.

The table lists this clone with many counts. CDR3 coding DNA: TGTGCCAGCAGCTCCGACAGGGGTGAGCAGTACTTC. Translated: CASSSDRGEQYF. The V and J genes are TRBV7-2 and TRBJ2-7, with TRBD1 identical over 8 bases. Trimming cost V 4 bases and J 7 bases; bases outside gene matches: 3. From germline, CDR1 is SGHTA and CDR2 FQGNSA. There are 12 residues in the CDR3.

The genes are TRBV7-9 and TRBJ2-7; possibly TRBD2 for D (6 bases). The CDR3 has 15 residues. Germline loops: CDR1 SEHNR, CDR2 FQNEAQ (reference sequence). Trimming removed 2 bases at V and 2 bases at J, with 13 bases between. CDR3 protein: CASSLWGEGTYEQYF. The CDR3 nucleotides are TGTGCCAGCAGCTTATGGGGGGAAGGTACCTACGAGCAGTACTTC.

This sequence joins TRBV9 and TRBJ1-1; D uncertain. Germline loops: CDR1 SGDLS, CDR2 YYNGEE. The CDR3 length is 14 residues. Trimming took 3 bases from V and 6 from J, leaving 15 bases between them. CDR3 sequence: CASSEAPSGAEAFF. CDR3 coding DNA: TGTGCCAGCAGCGAGGCCCCCTCAGGCGCTGAAGCTTTCTTT.

This clone was recorded a few times. The V and J genes are TRBV5-6 and TRBJ1-2, with a weak D call TRBD1 (6 bases). Trimming took 0 bases from V and 5 from J, leaving 20 bases between them. CDR3 length: 17 amino acids. CDR1 and CDR2 from the germline V gene are SGHDT and YYEEEE. CDR3: CASSLVVAGTRTYGYTF. DNA of the CDR3: TGTGCCAGCAGCTTGGTCGTGGCCGGGACAAGGACATATGGCTACACCTTC.